This T cell receptor (beta chain) stems from a study of T-cell reconstitution after alpha-beta-depleted transplantation in children. Overall study results and limits: Alpha-beta T cells present about two months after transplant were reported to originate from several hundred expanded graft clones. The origin of high day-60 TCRbeta diversity in some patients lay in surviving recipient T cells and thymic progenitors. One year after transplant, T-cell counts and diversity came mostly from newly produced T cells.

This clonotype was observed at least ten times. Antigen: not known. A library of TCRbeta sequences, prepared with unique molecular identifiers, was generated. MiXCR, run by TCRdb on the PCR reads, gives a single entry per CDR3 protein. The sample lists some 300,000 distinct CDR3 sequences; over 9% were seen once. This CDR3 spans 13 amino acids. The V and J ends lost 0 bases and 8 bases respectively, with 9 bases between them. CDR1 SGHKS and CDR2 YYEKEE come from the germline V gene (reference sequence). The sequencing here drew on PBMCs, taken before TCRalphabeta/CD19-depleted stem cell transplant. The chain combines TRBV5-5 with TRBJ2-1; D not resolved. The TCR originated in a boy under two years old with acute myeloid leukemia, due to receive a stem cell transplant. The CDR3 region is CASSLAVRDEQFF. The CDR3 region has the DNA TGTGCCAGCAGCTTGGCCGTAAGGGATGAGCAGTTCTTC.